This TCR beta chain was observed in a study of long-term antiretroviral therapy in people with HIV. This CDR3 region has 16 residues. In germline, CDR1 is SGDLS, CDR2 YYNGEE. After removal of 4 bases from V and 5 bases from J, the junction contained 13 bases not matched to a gene. Version v3.0 of the immunoSEQ assay was performed at survey level. Each sample had sequencing targeting roughly 35,000-55,000 T-cell genomes. Produced via immunoSEQ multiplex PCR; TCRdb's table is partial and in-frame only. The data show 16,000 or so clones, with about three quarters seen just once and 20% to 25% held by the top ten. The study's findings and limits: Subsequent to ART, diversity was augmented yet persisted below that of transplant donor controls.

Per donor, at least one pre-ART and at least two post-ART PBMC samples were obtained. Samples held roughly 0.85-11 million cryopreserved PBMC before DNA extraction. A note on this clone: The antigen is not known.

The sequenced sample was unsorted PBMCs, obtained 2.1 years after starting antiretroviral therapy. The V and J genes are TRBV9 and TRBJ2-7, with TRBD1 identical over 9 bases. The receptor was isolated from a middle-aged man with HIV. The CDR3 DNA reads TGTGCCAGCAGCCCACAGGTGGGGGACAGGGTCCACGAGCAGTACTTC. It codes for CASSPQVGDRVHEQYF. The variable domain in full, completed from reference TRBV9 and TRBJ2-7, reads DSGVTQTPKHLITATGQRVTLRCSPRSGDLSVYWYQQSLDQGLQFLIQYYNGEERAKGNILERFSAQQFPDLHSELNLSSLELGDSALYFCASSPQVGDRVHEQYFGPGTRLTVT.